These T cell receptor beta chains were read from a single sample in a study of post-analysis software for immune sequencing data. TCRdb passed the PCR reads through MiXCR, listing each CDR3 protein once. The data contain roughly 800,000 distinct CDR3 sequences, about half of them singletons. The material sequenced was blood. The origin of the receptors is a girl under 18 with multiple sclerosis. The CDR3 runs from the conserved cysteine through the conserved F or W. Fields, in order: V gene, D gene, clone size, J gene, CDR3 length, CDR3 protein, CDR3 DNA. The D gene is left open where the match is weak. For some rows the clone size is stated as once, few or many, or as a class when expanded; others skip it.

>TRBV7-2|-|-|TRBJ2-7|15
CASSRVKGQGYEQYF
TGTGCCAGCAGCCGCGTGAAGGGGCAAGGCTACGAGCAGTACTTC
>TRBV1|-|-|TRBJ2-1|12
CTSRLLWGEQFF
TGCACCAGCAGGCTCCTATGGGGTGAGCAGTTCTTC
>TRBV11-1|TRBD1|-|TRBJ1-1|13
CASSTDRVAEAFF
TGTGCCAGCAGCACCGACAGGGTGGCTGAAGCTTTCTTT
>TRBV27|TRBD2|-|TRBJ2-7|16
CASSLTLAGGVYEQYF
TGTGCCAGCAGTTTAACTCTAGCGGGAGGGGTCTACGAGCAGTACTTC
>TRBV2|-|once|TRBJ2-7|14
CASRSDRSSYEQYF
TGTGCCAGCAGATCCGACCGGAGCTCCTACGAGCAGTACTTC
>TRBV7-9|TRBD2|-|TRBJ2-5|14
CASRPGGPQETQYF
TGTGCCAGCAGGCCGGGAGGACCCCAAGAGACCCAGTACTTC
>TRBV29-1|TRBD1|-|TRBJ1-1|13
CSARSTGTGEAFF
TGCAGCGCCCGGAGTACCGGGACAGGGGAAGCTTTCTTT
>TRBV5-5|-|few|TRBJ2-7|16
CASSLGSPMTPYEQYF
TGTGCCAGCAGCTTGGGCTCCCCCATGACTCCCTACGAGCAGTACTTC
>TRBV9|-|once|TRBJ1-1|14
CASSVDGDKTEAFF
TGTGCCAGCAGCGTAGATGGAGACAAAACTGAAGCTTTCTTT
>TRBV18|TRBD2|-|TRBJ2-1|16
CASSPFAGGGYNEQFF
TGTGCCAGCTCACCCTTTGCGGGAGGAGGCTACAATGAGCAGTTCTTC
>TRBV12-3/TRBV12-4|-|-|TRBJ2-7|13
CASSLTGWHEQYF
TGTGCCAGCAGTTTAACAGGGTGGCACGAGCAGTACTTC
>TRBV6-1|TRBD2|-|TRBJ2-4|16
CASRAPLAGGQWEQYF
TGTGCCAGCAGGGCTCCCTTAGCGGGAGGACAATGGGAGCAGTACTTC
>TRBV6-5|TRBD2|-|TRBJ2-7|19
CASSYSGQISSGREGEQYF
TGTGCCAGCAGTTACTCGGGACAGATATCTAGCGGGAGGGAAGGCGAGCAGTACTTC
>TRBV12-3/TRBV12-4|TRBD2|-|TRBJ2-7|15
CASSPEGGFPYEQYF
TGTGCCAGCAGCCCGGAGGGAGGGTTCCCCTACGAGCAGTACTTC
>TRBV13|-|-|TRBJ2-1|15
CASSRTTGPRDEQFF
TGTGCCAGCAGCCGGACGACCGGGCCGAGGGATGAGCAGTTCTTC
>TRBV20-1|TRBD2|few|TRBJ2-1|15
CSARPGLAPNNEQFF
TGCAGTGCTAGGCCGGGACTAGCGCCCAACAATGAGCAGTTCTTC
>TRBV27|-|few|TRBJ2-5|13
CASRPWVGETQYF
TGTGCCAGCCGCCCCTGGGTGGGAGAGACCCAGTACTTC
>TRBV5-4|TRBD1|few|TRBJ1-2|14
CASSLAGGGDGYTF
TGTGCCAGCAGCTTGGCCGGAGGGGGCGATGGCTACACCTTC
>TRBV20-1|-|-|TRBJ2-4|12
CSAREVGHIQYF
TGCAGTGCTAGAGAGGTGGGGCACATTCAGTACTTC
>TRBV5-1|TRBD1|-|TRBJ1-2|14
CASSVSDRDYGYTF
TGCGCCAGCAGCGTCTCCGACAGGGACTATGGCTACACCTTC
>TRBV9|-|once|TRBJ2-1|15
CASSPRGGLGNEQFF
TGTGCCAGCAGCCCCAGGGGAGGGCTAGGGAATGAGCAGTTCTTC
>TRBV10-3|-|-|TRBJ2-7|15
CAISGGTPRPYEQYF
TGTGCCATCAGTGGGGGGACACCCCGGCCCTACGAGCAGTACTTC
>TRBV12-3/TRBV12-4|-|few|TRBJ2-3|15
CASSPPSWGRDTQYF
TGTGCCAGCAGTCCCCCCTCGTGGGGCCGTGATACGCAGTATTTT
>TRBV29-1|TRBD2|-|TRBJ2-7|17
CSVDVGLAGGEVHEQYF
TGCAGCGTTGATGTTGGACTAGCGGGAGGAGAAGTCCACGAGCAGTACTTC
>TRBV3-1|TRBD2|few|TRBJ2-7|12
CASSQAGGEQYF
TGTGCCAGCAGCCAAGCGGGAGGCGAGCAGTACTTC
>TRBV20-1|-|-|TRBJ1-6|12
CSASRTATPLHF
TGCAGTGCTTCCCGGACAGCGACACCCCTCCACTTT
>TRBV4-3|TRBD1|-|TRBJ2-7|16
CASSQDEGAIMYEQYF
TGCGCCAGCAGCCAAGATGAGGGGGCTATCATGTACGAGCAGTACTTC
>TRBV27|TRBD1|-|TRBJ1-6|14
CASSPDRGSSPLHF
TGTGCCAGCAGCCCTGACAGGGGAAGCTCACCCCTCCACTTT
>TRBV12-3/TRBV12-4|TRBD2|few|TRBJ2-1|15
CASSVPQREDNEQFF
TGTGCCAGCAGTGTCCCCCAGCGGGAGGACAATGAGCAGTTCTTC
>TRBV29-1|-|-|TRBJ2-1|13
CSVDQSSGNEQFF
TGCAGCGTTGACCAGTCTTCGGGCAATGAGCAGTTCTTC
>TRBV20-1|-|-|TRBJ1-1|14
CSATLGTWNTEAFF
TGCAGTGCTACCCTGGGCACTTGGAACACTGAAGCTTTCTTT
>TRBV14|-|few|TRBJ1-2|14
CASSQEQGRNGYTF
TGTGCCAGCAGCCAAGAGCAGGGAAGGAATGGCTACACCTTC
>TRBV3-1|-|once|TRBJ1-2|14
CASSTSGRLYGYTF
TGTGCCAGCAGCACCTCGGGACGGCTCTATGGCTACACCTTC
>TRBV10-3|TRBD2|many|TRBJ2-1|18
CAISEMGLAGVSGNEQFF
TGTGCCATCAGTGAAATGGGACTAGCGGGAGTATCAGGGAATGAGCAGTTCTTC
>TRBV15|-|few|TRBJ2-5|12
CATSREGRTQYF
TGTGCCACCAGCAGAGAGGGGAGGACCCAGTACTTC
>TRBV12-3/TRBV12-4|TRBD2|few|TRBJ2-1|16
CASSLHWGLAGQEQFF
TGTGCCAGCTCCTTACATTGGGGACTAGCGGGCCAGGAGCAGTTCTTC
>TRBV14|TRBD2|-|TRBJ2-7|14
CASSHEGLADEQYF
TGTGCCAGCAGCCACGAGGGACTAGCGGACGAGCAGTACTTC
>TRBV29-1|-|-|TRBJ2-7|12
CSVRGNDYEQYF
TGCAGCGTTCGGGGCAACGACTACGAGCAGTACTTC
>TRBV27|-|-|TRBJ2-5|13
CARRRDNQETQYF
TGTGCCAGGAGGAGGGACAACCAAGAGACCCAGTACTTC
>TRBV6-5|-|-|TRBJ1-2|14
CASSQGTPWDGYTF
TGTGCCAGCAGCCAGGGGACCCCTTGGGATGGCTACACCTTC
>TRBV7-2|-|-|TRBJ1-5|15
CASSLDTGPPMPQHF
TGTGCCAGCAGCTTAGACACCGGGCCCCCGATGCCCCAGCATTTT
>TRBV24-1|TRBD2|-|TRBJ2-1|16
CATSDHSGSSYNEQFF
TGTGCCACCAGTGACCATAGCGGGAGCTCCTACAATGAGCAGTTCTTC
>TRBV12-5|-|-|TRBJ2-1|18
CASGFVPPAGRQDNEQFF
TGTGCTAGTGGTTTCGTACCTCCCGCCGGGAGACAGGACAATGAGCAGTTCTTC
>TRBV29-1|TRBD2|-|TRBJ2-1|14
CSVVGLAGGNEQFF
TGCAGCGTGGTGGGACTAGCGGGAGGCAATGAGCAGTTCTTC
>TRBV9|TRBD2|-|TRBJ2-5|14
CASSVEWEGETQYF
TGTGCCAGCAGCGTAGAGTGGGAGGGAGAGACCCAGTACTTC
>TRBV6-1|-|-|TRBJ1-5|12
CASSRSNQSQHF
TGTGCCAGCAGTCGTAGCAATCAGTCCCAGCATTTT
>TRBV12-3/TRBV12-4|TRBD1|few|TRBJ2-4|17
CASSPGTGREAKNIQYF
TGTGCCAGCAGTCCCGGGACAGGGCGGGAGGCCAAAAACATTCAGTACTTC
>TRBV6-2/TRBV6-3|-|-|TRBJ2-7|14
CASTEATVSYEQYF
TGTGCCAGCACCGAGGCGACTGTCTCCTACGAGCAGTACTTC
>TRBV12-3/TRBV12-4|TRBD2|once|TRBJ2-1|14
CASSLLREVGEQFF
TGTGCCAGCAGTTTATTGCGGGAGGTGGGTGAGCAGTTCTTC
>TRBV20-1|TRBD2|many|TRBJ2-3|18
CSARLPLSGLAGSDTQYF
TGCAGTGCTAGACTTCCCCTCTCCGGACTAGCGGGTTCGGATACGCAGTATTTT
>TRBV27|TRBD1|-|TRBJ1-1|15
CAGSLRTGGWTEAFF
TGTGCCGGCAGTTTGAGGACAGGGGGCTGGACTGAAGCTTTCTTT
>TRBV14|-|-|TRBJ2-7|13
CASSQGQFYEQYF
TGTGCCAGCAGCCAAGGACAGTTCTACGAGCAGTACTTC
>TRBV12-5|TRBD1|-|TRBJ2-4|17
CASGPPTGGANKNIQYF
TGTGCTAGTGGTCCTCCTACAGGGGGTGCGAACAAAAACATTCAGTACTTC
>TRBV3-1|-|few|TRBJ2-1|14
CASSHGTSPNEQFF
TGTGCCAGCAGCCACGGGACAAGTCCCAATGAGCAGTTCTTC